The clone carrying this T cell receptor (beta chain) appeared many times. Authors' processing steps: The authors used CDR3 differences across clinicopathological groups to build a distant-metastasis classifier for papillary thyroid cancer. TCRdb re-called the PCR reads via MiXCR. TCRdb's processing, not the authors' own work, is the source of the V and J calls. The table lists under 95,000 clones, about an eighth of them singletons. Among the patients, none had received any treatment before thyroid surgery. These data are taken from a study of metastatic and nonmetastatic thyroid tumors. Across the whole study: Samples came from malignant and benign thyroid patients, and repertoires were compared across blood and tumor or nodule tissue.

The specimen sequenced was blood. This clonotype originated in a female donor with papillary thyroid cancer or a benign thyroid nodule (not recorded which). Some clones in this sample may be carry-over from other donors' samples.

CDR3 protein: CSTNAGPYGNEQFF. CDR3 nucleotide sequence: TGCAGCACCAACGCGGGGCCCTACGGAAATGAGCAGTTCTTC. This chain uses TRBV20-1 with TRBJ2-1, with D tentatively TRBD2 (6 bases). Per germline, CDR1 DFQATT and CDR2 SNEGSKA (reference sequence). The CDR3 totals 14 residues.